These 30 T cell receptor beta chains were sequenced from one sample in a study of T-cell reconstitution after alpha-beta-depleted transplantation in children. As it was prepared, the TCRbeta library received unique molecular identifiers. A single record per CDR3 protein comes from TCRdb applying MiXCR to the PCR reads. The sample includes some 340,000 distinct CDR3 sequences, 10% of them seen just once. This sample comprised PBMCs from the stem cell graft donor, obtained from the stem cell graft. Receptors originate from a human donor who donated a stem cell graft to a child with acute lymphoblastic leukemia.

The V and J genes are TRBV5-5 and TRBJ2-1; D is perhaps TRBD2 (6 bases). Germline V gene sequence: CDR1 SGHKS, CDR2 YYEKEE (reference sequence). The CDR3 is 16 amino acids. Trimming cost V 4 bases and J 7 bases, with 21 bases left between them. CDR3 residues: CASSVGLDLVLNEQFF. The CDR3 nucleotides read TGTGCCAGCAGCGTGGGACTGGACCTTGTACTTAATGAGCAGTTCTTC.

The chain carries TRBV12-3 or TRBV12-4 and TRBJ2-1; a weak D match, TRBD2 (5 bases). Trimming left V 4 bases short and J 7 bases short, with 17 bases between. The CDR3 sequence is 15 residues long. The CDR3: CASSSDAWRRNEQFF. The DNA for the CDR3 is TGTGCCAGCAGTTCGGATGCGTGGAGGAGGAATGAGCAGTTCTTC.

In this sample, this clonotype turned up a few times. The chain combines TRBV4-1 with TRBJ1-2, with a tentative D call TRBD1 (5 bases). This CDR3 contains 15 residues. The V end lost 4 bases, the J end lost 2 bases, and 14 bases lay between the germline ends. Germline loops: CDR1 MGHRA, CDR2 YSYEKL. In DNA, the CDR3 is TGCGCCAGCAGCCTACGAAGGTCAGGGAACTATGGCTACACCTTC. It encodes CASSLRRSGNYGYTF.

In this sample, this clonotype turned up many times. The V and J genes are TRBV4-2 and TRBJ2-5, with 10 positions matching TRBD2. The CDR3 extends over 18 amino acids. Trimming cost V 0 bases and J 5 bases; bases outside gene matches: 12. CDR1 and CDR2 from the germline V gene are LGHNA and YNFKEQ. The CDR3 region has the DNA TGTGCCAGCAGCCAAGATTTAGCGACTAGCGGGCGAGGGGAGACCCAGTACTTC. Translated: CASSQDLATSGRGETQYF.

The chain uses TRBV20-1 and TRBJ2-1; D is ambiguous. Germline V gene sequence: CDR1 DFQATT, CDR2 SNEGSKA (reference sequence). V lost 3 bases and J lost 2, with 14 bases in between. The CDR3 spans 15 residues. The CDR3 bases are TGCAGTGCTAGGGCTCCGGTAGTCGCCTACAATGAGCAGTTCTTC. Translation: CSARAPVVAYNEQFF.

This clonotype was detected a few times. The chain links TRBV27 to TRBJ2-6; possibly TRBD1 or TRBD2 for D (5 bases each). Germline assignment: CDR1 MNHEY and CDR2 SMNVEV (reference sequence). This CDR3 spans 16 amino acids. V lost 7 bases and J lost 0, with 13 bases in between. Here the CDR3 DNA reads TGTGCCAGCACAGGGAGAGAAAGCTCTGGGGCCAACGTCCTGACTTTC. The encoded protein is CASTGRESSGANVLTF. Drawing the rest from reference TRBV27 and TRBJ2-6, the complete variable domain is EAQVTQNPRYLITVTGKKLTVTCSQNMNHEYMSWYRQDPGLGLRQIYYSMNVEVTDKGDVPEGYKVSRKEKRNFPLILESPSPNQTSLYFCASTGRESSGANVLTFGAGSRLTVL.

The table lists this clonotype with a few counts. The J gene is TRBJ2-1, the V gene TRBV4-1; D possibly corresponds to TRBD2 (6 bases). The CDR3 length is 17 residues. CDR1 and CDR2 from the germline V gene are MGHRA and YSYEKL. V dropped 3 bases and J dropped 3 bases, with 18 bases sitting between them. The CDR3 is CASSQWAPSANYNEQFF. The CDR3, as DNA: TGCGCCAGCAGCCAGTGGGCCCCTAGCGCTAACTACAATGAGCAGTTCTTC.

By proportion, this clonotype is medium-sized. The CDR3 nucleotides are TGCAGCGTTCAGGGTGGCTCCTACAATGAGCAGTTCTTC. It codes for CSVQGGSYNEQFF. V usage is TRBV29-1 and J usage is TRBJ2-1; D possibly corresponds to TRBD1 (5 bases). Germline V lookup: CDR1 SQVTM, CDR2 ANQGSEA. Trimming stripped 5 bases from V and 0 bases from J, with 8 bases between. The CDR3 is made up of 13 amino acids.

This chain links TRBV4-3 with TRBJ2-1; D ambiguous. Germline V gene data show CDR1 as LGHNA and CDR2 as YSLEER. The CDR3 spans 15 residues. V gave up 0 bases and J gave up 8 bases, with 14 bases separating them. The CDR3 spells CASSQEPQAPDEQFF. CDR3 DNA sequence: TGCGCCAGCAGCCAAGAACCCCAGGCCCCGGATGAGCAGTTCTTC.

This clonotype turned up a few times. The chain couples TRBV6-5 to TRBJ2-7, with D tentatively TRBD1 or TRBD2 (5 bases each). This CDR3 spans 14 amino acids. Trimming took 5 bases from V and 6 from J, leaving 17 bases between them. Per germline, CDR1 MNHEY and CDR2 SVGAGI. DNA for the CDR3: TGTGCCAGCAGTAACCAGGGACCCCTCGGCGAGCAGTACTTC. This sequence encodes CASSNQGPLGEQYF.

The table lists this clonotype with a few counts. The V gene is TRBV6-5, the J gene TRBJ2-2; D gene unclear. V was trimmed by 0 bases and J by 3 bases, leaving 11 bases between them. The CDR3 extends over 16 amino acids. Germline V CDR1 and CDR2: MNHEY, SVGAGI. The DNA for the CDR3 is TGTGCCAGCAGTTACTCGATTCAGCCTTACACCGGGGAGCTGTTTTTT. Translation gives CASSYSIQPYTGELFF.

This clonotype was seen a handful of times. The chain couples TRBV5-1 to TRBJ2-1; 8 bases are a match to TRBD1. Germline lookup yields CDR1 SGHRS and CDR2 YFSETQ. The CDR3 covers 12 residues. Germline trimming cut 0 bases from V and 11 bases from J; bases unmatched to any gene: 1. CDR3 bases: TGCGCCAGCAGCTTGGGACAGGGGAAGCAGTTCTTC. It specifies CASSLGQGKQFF.

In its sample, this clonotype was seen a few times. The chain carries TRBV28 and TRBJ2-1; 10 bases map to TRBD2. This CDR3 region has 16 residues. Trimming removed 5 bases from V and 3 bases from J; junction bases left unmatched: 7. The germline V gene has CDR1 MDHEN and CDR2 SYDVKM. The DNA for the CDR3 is TGTGCCAGCAGTAGAACCCGACTAGCGGGCTACAATGAGCAGTTCTTC. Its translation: CASSRTRLAGYNEQFF.

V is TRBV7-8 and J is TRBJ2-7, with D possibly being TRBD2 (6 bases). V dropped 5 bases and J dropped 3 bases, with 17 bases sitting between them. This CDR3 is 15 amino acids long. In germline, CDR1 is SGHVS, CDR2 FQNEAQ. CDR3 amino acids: CASSPAGNMVYEQYF. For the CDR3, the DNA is TGTGCCAGCAGCCCAGCGGGTAACATGGTCTACGAGCAGTACTTC.

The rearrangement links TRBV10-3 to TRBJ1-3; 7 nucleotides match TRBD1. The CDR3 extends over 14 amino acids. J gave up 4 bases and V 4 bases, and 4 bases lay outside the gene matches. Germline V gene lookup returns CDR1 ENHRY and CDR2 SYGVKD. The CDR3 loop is CAISGTGQGNTIYF. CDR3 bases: TGTGCCATCAGTGGGACAGGCCAAGGAAACACCATATATTTT.

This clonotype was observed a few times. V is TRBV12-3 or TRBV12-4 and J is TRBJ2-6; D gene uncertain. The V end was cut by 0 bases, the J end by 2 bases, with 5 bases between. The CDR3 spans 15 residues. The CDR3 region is CASSLAAPGANVLTF. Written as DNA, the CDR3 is TGTGCCAGCAGTTTAGCGGCCCCTGGGGCCAACGTCCTGACTTTC.

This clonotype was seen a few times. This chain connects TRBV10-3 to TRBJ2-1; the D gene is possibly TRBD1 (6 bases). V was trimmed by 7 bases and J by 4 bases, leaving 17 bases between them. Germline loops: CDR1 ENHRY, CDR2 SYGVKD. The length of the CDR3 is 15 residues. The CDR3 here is CAIKQQGVEYNEQFF. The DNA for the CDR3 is TGTGCCATCAAACAACAGGGTGTGGAATACAATGAGCAGTTCTTC.

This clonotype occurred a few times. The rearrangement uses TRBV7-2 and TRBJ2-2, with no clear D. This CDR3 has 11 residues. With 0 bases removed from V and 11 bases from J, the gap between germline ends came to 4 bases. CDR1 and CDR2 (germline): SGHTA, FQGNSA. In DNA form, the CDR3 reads TGTGCCAGCAGCTTAGCGCTAGAGCTGTTTTTT. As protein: CASSLALELFF.

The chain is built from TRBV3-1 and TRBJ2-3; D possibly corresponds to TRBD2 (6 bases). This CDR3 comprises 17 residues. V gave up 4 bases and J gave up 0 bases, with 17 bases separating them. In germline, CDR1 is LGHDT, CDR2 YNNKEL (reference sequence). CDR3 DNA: TGTGCCAGCAGCCTAAGAAGGAGTAGCGGTAGCACAGATACGCAGTATTTT. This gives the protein CASSLRRSSGSTDTQYF.

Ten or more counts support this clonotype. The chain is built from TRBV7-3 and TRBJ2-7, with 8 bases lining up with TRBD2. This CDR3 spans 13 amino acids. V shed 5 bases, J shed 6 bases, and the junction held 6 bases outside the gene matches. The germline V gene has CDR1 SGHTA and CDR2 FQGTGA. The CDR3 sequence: CASSLKREREQYF. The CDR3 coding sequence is TGTGCCAGCAGCCTTAAGCGGGAGCGCGAGCAGTACTTC.

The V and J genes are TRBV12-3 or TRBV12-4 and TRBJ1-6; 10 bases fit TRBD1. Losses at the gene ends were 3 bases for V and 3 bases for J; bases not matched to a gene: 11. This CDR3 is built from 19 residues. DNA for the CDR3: TGTGCCAGCAGTTTCTTCGGAGGACAGGGGGGAAGCTATAATTCACCCCTCCACTTT. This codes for CASSFFGGQGGSYNSPLHF.

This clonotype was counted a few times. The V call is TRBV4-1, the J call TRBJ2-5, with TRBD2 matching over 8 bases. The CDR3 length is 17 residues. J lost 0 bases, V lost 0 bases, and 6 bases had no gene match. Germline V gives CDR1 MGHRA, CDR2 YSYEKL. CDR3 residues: CASSQDGPSGYQETQYF. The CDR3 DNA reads TGCGCCAGCAGCCAAGATGGGCCTAGCGGGTACCAAGAGACCCAGTACTTC.

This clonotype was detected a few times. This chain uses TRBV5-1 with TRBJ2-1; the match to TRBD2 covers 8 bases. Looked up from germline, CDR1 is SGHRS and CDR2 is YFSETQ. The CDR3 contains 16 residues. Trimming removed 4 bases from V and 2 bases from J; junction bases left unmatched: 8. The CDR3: CASSPAGGPPYNEQFF. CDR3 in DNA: TGCGCCAGCAGCCCTGCGGGGGGTCCGCCCTACAATGAGCAGTTCTTC.

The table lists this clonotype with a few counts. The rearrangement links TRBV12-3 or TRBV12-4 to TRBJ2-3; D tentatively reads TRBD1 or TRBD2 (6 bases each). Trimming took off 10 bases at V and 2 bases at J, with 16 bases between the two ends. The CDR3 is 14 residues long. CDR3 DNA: TGTGCCAACCCTTTGCGGGGACACACAGATACGCAGTATTTT. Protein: CANPLRGHTDTQYF.

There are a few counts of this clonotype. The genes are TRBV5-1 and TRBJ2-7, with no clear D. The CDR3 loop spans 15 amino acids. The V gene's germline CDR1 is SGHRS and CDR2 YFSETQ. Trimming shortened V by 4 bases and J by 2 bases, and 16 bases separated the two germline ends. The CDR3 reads CASSRFGSRTYEQYF. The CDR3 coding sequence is TGCGCCAGCAGCCGGTTTGGATCGAGGACCTACGAGCAGTACTTC.

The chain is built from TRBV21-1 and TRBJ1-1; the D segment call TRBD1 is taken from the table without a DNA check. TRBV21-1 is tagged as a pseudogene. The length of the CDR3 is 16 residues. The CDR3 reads CASKNRSRGANTEAFF. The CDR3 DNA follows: TGTGCCAGCAAAAATAGGAGCAGGGGGGCGAACACTGAAGCTTTCTTT.

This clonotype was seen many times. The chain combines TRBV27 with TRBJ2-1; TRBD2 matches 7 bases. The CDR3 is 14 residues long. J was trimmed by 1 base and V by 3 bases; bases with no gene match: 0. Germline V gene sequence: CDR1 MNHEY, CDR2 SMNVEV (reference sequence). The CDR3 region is CASSFSGSYNEQFF. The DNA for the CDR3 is TGTGCCAGCAGTTTTAGCGGGTCCTACAATGAGCAGTTCTTC.

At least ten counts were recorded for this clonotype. The CDR3 sequence: CASSSSGPGANVLTF. The CDR3 nucleotides read TGCGCCAGCAGCTCCTCTGGACCCGGGGCCAACGTCCTGACTTTC. This chain links TRBV5-1 with TRBJ2-6; D unresolved. Germline-derived CDR1 and CDR2 are SGHRS and YFSETQ. V lost 3 bases, J lost 4 bases, and 11 bases lay in between. This CDR3 has 15 residues.

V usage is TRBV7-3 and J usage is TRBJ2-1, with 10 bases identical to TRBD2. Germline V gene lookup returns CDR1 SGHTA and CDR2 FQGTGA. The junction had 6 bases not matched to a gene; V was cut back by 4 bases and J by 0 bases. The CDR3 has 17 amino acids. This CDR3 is CASSSLAGGRSYNEQFF. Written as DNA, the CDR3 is TGTGCCAGCAGCTCCTTAGCGGGAGGTCGCTCCTACAATGAGCAGTTCTTC.

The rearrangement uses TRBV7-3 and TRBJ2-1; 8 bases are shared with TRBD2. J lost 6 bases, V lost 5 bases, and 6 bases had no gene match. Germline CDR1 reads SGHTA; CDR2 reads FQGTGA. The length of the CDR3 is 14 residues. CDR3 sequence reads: CASSLAGFGNEQFF. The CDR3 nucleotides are TGTGCCAGCAGCCTAGCGGGTTTCGGCAATGAGCAGTTCTTC.